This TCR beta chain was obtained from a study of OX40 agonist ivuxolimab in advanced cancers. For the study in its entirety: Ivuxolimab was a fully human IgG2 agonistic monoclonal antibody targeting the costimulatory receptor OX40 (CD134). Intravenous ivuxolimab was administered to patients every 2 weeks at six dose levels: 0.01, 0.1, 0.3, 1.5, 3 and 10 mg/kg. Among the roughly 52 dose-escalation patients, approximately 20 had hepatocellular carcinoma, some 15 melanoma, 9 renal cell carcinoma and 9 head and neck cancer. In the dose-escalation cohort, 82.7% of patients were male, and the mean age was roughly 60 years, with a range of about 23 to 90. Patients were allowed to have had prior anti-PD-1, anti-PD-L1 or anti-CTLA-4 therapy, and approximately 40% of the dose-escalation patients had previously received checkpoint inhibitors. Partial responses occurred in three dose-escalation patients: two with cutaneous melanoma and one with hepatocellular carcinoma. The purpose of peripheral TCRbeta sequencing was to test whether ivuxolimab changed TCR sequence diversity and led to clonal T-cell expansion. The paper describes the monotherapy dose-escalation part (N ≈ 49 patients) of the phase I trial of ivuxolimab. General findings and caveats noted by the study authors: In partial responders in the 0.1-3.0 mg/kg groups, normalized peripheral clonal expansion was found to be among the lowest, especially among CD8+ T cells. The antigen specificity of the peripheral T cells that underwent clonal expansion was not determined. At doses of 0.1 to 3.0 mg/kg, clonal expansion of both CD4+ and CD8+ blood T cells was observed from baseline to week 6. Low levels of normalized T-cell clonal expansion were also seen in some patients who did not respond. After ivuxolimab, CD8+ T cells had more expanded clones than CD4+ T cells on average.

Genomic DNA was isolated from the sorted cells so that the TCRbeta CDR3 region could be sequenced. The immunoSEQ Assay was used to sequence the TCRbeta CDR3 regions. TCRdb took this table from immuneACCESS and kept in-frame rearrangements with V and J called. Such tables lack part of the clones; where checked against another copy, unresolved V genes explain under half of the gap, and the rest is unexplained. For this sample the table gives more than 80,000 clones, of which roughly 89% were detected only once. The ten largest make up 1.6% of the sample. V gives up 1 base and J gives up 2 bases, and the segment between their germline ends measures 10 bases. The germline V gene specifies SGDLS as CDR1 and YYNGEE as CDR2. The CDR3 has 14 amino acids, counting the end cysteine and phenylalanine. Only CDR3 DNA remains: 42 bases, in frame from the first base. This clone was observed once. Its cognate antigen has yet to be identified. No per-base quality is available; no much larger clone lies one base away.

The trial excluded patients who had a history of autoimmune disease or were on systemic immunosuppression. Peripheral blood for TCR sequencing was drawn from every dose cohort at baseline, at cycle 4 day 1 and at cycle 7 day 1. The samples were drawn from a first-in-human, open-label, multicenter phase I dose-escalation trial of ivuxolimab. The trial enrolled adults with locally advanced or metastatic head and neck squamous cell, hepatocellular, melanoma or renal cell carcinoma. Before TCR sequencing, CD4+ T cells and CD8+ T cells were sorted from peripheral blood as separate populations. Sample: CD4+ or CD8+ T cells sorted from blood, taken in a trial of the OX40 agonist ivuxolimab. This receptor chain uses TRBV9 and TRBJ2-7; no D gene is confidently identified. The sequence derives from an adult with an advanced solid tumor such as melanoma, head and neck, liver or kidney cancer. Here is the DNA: TGTGCCAGCAGCGTATCCCCCACTACCTACGAGCAGTACTTC. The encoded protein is CASSVSPTTYEQYF.